The 14 T cell receptor beta chains below come from one sample, sequenced in a study of cytomegalovirus exposure and HLA in healthy donors. The primer mix had 60 Vbeta and 13 Jbeta primers. Generated by immunoSEQ multiplex PCR, the TCRdb table keeps only in-frame clones and is missing some. Here the sample spans 120,000 to 150,000 clones, about 74% being singletons. What was sequenced was PBMCs. Every receptor here comes from a middle-aged man in good health and CMV-seropositive.

A single count supports this clone. The chain employs TRBV19 and TRBJ2-7; D perhaps matches TRBD2 (5 bases). CDR3 length equals 15 residues. The ends were cut back, 0 bases at V and 3 bases at J, with 12 bases in the middle. Germline loops: CDR1 LNHDA, CDR2 SQIVND (reference sequence). This CDR3 is CASSIEWASRYEQYF. The CDR3 nucleotides read TGTGCCAGTAGTATAGAATGGGCTAGCCGCTACGAGCAGTACTTC.

The chain joins TRBV5-1 to TRBJ2-1; TRBD2 is a possible D gene (5 bases). The CDR3 totals 14 residues. Germline V lookup: CDR1 SGHRS, CDR2 YFSETQ. Trimming shortened V by 0 bases and J by 6 bases, and 10 bases separated the two germline ends. This chain's CDR3 is CASSLAASTNEQFF. As DNA, the CDR3 is TGCGCCAGCAGCTTGGCCGCTAGCACCAATGAGCAGTTCTTC.

The chain recombines TRBV4-1 with TRBJ1-2; a possible D gene is TRBD1 (6 bases). V was clipped by 6 bases and J by 2 bases, with 13 bases between them. The CDR3 runs 14 residues. Germline loops: CDR1 MGHRA, CDR2 YSYEKL. For the CDR3, the DNA is TGCGCCAGCAGTCTGGACAGTTCGAACTATGGCTACACCTTC. This gives the protein CASSLDSSNYGYTF.

This clone appeared a few times. This chain uses TRBV2 with TRBJ2-7; D is possibly TRBD1 (5 bases). The germline V and J ends were trimmed by 5 bases and 6 bases, with 14 bases remaining between them. The CDR3 length is 13 residues. Germline V lookup: CDR1 SNHLY, CDR2 FYNNEI. The CDR3 region is CASSSTPRGEQYF. The DNA for the CDR3 is TGTGCCAGCAGTTCGACCCCAAGGGGCGAGCAGTACTTC.

This clone appeared a few times. The chain recombines TRBV7-3 with TRBJ1-1; perhaps TRBD1 as D (6 bases). Germline V CDR1 and CDR2: SGHTA, FQGTGA. The germline V and J ends were trimmed by 0 bases and 5 bases, with 16 bases remaining between them. The CDR3 covers 16 residues. The chain's CDR3 is CASSLTGTRDMTEAFF. CDR3 nucleotides: TGTGCCAGCAGCTTAACCGGGACAAGGGATATGACTGAAGCTTTCTTT.

The chain recombines TRBV27 with TRBJ2-7, with 9 positions matching TRBD2. Trimming at V came to 6 bases and at J to 5 bases, leaving 14 bases not matched to a gene. Germline values: CDR1 MNHEY, CDR2 SMNVEV (reference sequence). CDR3 length equals 16 residues. The CDR3 region has the DNA TGTGCCAGCAGCCCCCAGAAAAAGCGGGAGGTCCACGAGCAGTACTTC. Translating it yields CASSPQKKREVHEQYF.

V is TRBV2 and J is TRBJ1-1; D not certain. Germline V lookup: CDR1 SNHLY, CDR2 FYNNEI. The CDR3 extends over 15 amino acids. Trimming removed 5 bases from V and 2 bases from J, with 15 bases in between. The DNA of the CDR3 is TGTGCCAGCAGTAAAGAAGTTGGGCAAAACACTGAAGCTTTCTTT. Protein: CASSKEVGQNTEAFF.

J is TRBJ2-6 and V is TRBV9; TRBD1 might be the D (5 bases). V shed 4 bases and J shed 4 bases, with 15 bases lying between them. The germline gives CDR1 SGDLS, CDR2 YYNGEE. CDR3 length equals 16 residues. Here the CDR3 reads CASSPLGAGGANVLTF. CDR3 DNA: TGTGCCAGCAGCCCCCTAGGGGCCGGGGGGGCCAACGTCCTGACTTTC.

This clone turned up a few times. This chain links TRBV2 with TRBJ2-7; 7 bases line up with TRBD2. V was pared by 9 bases and J by 1 base, with 9 bases of the junction left unmatched. The CDR3 sequence is 14 residues long. In germline, CDR1 is SNHLY, CDR2 FYNNEI. The DNA of the CDR3 is TGTGCCAGTACCCCGCGGGAGTATTCCTACGAGCAGTACTTC. Protein product: CASTPREYSYEQYF.

The V call is TRBV28, the J call TRBJ1-1, with 9 bases identical to TRBD1. This CDR3 has 17 amino acids. Per the germline V gene, CDR1 is MDHEN and CDR2 is SYDVKM. Trimming removed 7 bases from V and 1 base from J; junction bases left unmatched: 13. The CDR3 nucleotides are TGTGCCAGCATTCTCCTTTATGGGACAGGGTCGAACACTGAAGCTTTCTTT. Amino acids: CASILLYGTGSNTEAFF.

The V call is TRBV5-6, the J call TRBJ2-7, with TRBD1 identical over 9 bases. J lost 2 bases, V lost 4 bases, and 4 bases had no gene match. The germline gives CDR1 SGHDT, CDR2 YYEEEE. CDR3 length equals 14 residues. The CDR3 loop is CASSRGTGPYEQYF. CDR3 nucleotides: TGTGCCAGCAGCCGTGGGACAGGGCCCTACGAGCAGTACTTC.

The V call is TRBV7-2, the J call TRBJ2-3; D unclear. From germline, CDR1 is SGHTA and CDR2 FQGNSA. The CDR3 totals 13 residues. The ends were cut back, 1 base at V and 4 bases at J, with 6 bases in the middle. In DNA, the CDR3 is TGTGCCAGCAGCTTAGTACGGTCAGATACGCAGTATTTT. Its translation is CASSLVRSDTQYF. Full variable domain (rest looked up from reference TRBV7-2 and TRBJ2-3): GAGVSQSPSNKVTEKGKDVELRCDPISGHTALYWYRQSLGQGLEFLIYFQGNSAPDKSGLPSDRFSAERTGGSVSTLTIQRTQQEDSAVYLCASSLVRSDTQYFGPGTRLTVL.

The gene calls are TRBV4-1 and TRBJ1-2; possible D gene TRBD1, 5 bases. CDR1 is MGHRA and CDR2 is YSYEKL in the germline V gene. The CDR3 length is 14 residues. Trimming took 3 bases from V and 3 from J, leaving 11 bases between them. This chain's CDR3 is CASSQGEGYYGYTF. In DNA form, the CDR3 reads TGCGCCAGCAGCCAGGGGGAGGGATACTATGGCTACACCTTC.

V usage is TRBV7-2 and J usage is TRBJ2-5; weak D call: TRBD2 (7 bases). This CDR3 contains 15 residues. The V gene's germline CDR1 is SGHTA and CDR2 FQGNSA. V lost 5 bases to trimming and J lost 4 bases, with 17 bases between them. The CDR3 region has the DNA TGTGCCAGCAGCCCAAACGGGGGGACATCAGAGACCCAGTACTTC. As protein: CASSPNGGTSETQYF.